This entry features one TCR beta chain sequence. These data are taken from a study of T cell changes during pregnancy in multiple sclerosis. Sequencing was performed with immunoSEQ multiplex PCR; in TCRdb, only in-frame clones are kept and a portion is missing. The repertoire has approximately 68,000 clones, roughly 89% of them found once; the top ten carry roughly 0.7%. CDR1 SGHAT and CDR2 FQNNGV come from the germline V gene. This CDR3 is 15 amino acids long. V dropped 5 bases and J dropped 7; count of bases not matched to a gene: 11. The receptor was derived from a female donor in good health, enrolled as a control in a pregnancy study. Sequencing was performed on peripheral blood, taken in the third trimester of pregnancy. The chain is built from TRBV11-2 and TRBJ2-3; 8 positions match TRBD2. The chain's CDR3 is CASSPPAGESYTQYF. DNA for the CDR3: TGTGCCAGCAGCCCACCAGCGGGGGAGAGTTATACGCAGTATTTT.